One T cell receptor beta chain is described in this entry. The antigen is unknown. V was trimmed by 6 bases and J by 7 bases, leaving 19 bases between them. CDR3 length: 16 residues. Germline values: CDR1 MNHEY, CDR2 SMNVEV (reference sequence). PCR was performed using 60 Vbeta and 13 Jbeta primers. This table comes from immunoSEQ multiplex PCR, and its TCRdb copy is limited to in-frame clones, with some not included. The sample records more than 150,000 clones, roughly 80% being singletons. This entry comes from a study of cytomegalovirus exposure and HLA in healthy donors. The study's findings and limits: The study labeled fewer than 200 TCR beta chains cytomegalovirus-associated. It has been reported that TCR beta sequences accurately predicted the HLA-A and HLA-B alleles of most subjects.

The sequence came from a man aged 50 to 59 in good health and CMV-seronegative. Sequenced material: PBMCs. V gene TRBV27 combines with J gene TRBJ1-6; the D is unclear. CDR3 in DNA: TGTGCCAGCAGGGCGGGTCCATCCTCGGGAAATTCACCCCTCCACTTT. It encodes CASRAGPSSGNSPLHF.